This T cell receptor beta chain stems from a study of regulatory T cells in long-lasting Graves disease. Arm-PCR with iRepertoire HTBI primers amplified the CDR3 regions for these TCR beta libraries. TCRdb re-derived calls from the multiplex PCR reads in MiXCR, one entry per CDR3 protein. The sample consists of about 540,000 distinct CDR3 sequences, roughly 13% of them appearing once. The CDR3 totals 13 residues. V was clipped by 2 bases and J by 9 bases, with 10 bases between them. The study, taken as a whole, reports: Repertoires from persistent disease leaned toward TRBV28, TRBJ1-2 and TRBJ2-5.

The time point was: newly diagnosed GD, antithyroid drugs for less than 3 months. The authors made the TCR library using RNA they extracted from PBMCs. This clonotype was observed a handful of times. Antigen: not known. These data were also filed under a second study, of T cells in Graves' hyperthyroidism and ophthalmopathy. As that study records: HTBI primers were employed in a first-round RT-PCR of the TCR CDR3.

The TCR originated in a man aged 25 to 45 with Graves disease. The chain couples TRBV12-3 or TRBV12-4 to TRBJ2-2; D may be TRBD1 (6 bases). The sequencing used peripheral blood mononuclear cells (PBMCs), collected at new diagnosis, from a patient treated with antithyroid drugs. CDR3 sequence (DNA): TGTGCCAGCAGTTTAATTGGGGGCCGGGAGCTGTTTTTT. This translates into CASSLIGGRELFF.